The 10 T cell receptor beta chains given below trace back to one sample, sequenced in a study of blood T cells in healthy people across ages. For the second PCR, which ran for about 7 to 11 cycles, a sample-barcoded 5' primer and a J-beta primer mix were used. TCRdb reanalysed the 5' RACE reads using MiXCR and keeps one entry per CDR3 protein. The sample holds over 1,300,000 distinct CDR3 sequences, 59% seen once. Sequencing was done on a sample of blood. The receptors stem from a man aged 18-30 years in good health.

This clonotype was recorded a few times. This chain uses TRBV30 with TRBJ1-6, with a possible D match to TRBD1 (5 bases). The CDR3 length is 14 residues. Trimming left V 6 bases short and J 6 bases short, with 15 bases between. Germline V lookup: CDR1 GTSNPN, CDR2 SVGIG (reference sequence). CDR3 bases: TGTGCCTGCGAAACGCGACAGCCTAATTCACCCCTCCACTTT. It yields the protein CACETRQPNSPLHF.

This clonotype was detected only once. An end of the junction differs from the germline gene, which may be a read error. The J gene is TRBJ2-3, the V gene TRBV20-1; 9 nucleotides agree with TRBD2. Germline-derived CDR1 and CDR2 are DFQATT and SNEGSKA (reference sequence). The CDR3 is made up of 16 amino acids. This CDR3 reads CSVRGVPSGEADTQYF. The CDR3, as DNA: TGCAGTGTTAGAGGCGTACCTAGCGGGGAGGCAGATACGCAGTATTTT.

The rearrangement links TRBV5-1 to TRBJ2-1, with D perhaps TRBD2 (5 bases). V dropped 6 bases and J dropped 8 bases, with 15 bases sitting between them. Germline V CDR1 and CDR2: SGHRS, YFSETQ. The CDR3 totals 13 residues. The DNA for the CDR3 is TGCGCCAGCAAGGGTATCGGGGAAGATGAGCAGTTCTTC. This codes for CASKGIGEDEQFF.

V gene TRBV3-1 combines with J gene TRBJ2-7, with D tentatively TRBD1 (6 bases). The CDR3 runs to 13 residues. The ends were cut back, 3 bases at V and 1 base at J, with 7 bases in the middle. CDR1 is LGHDT, CDR2 YNNKEL, per germline (reference sequence). CDR3 in amino acids: CASSQGHSYEQYF. The DNA for the CDR3 is TGTGCCAGCAGCCAGGGACATTCCTACGAGCAGTACTTC.

This clonotype was picked up a small number of times. The V call is TRBV4-3, the J call TRBJ2-6; maybe TRBD1 (6 bases). Germline V gene sequence: CDR1 LGHNA, CDR2 YSLEER. CDR3 length: 16 amino acids. The V gene lost 4 bases and the J gene lost 0 bases, with 10 bases spanning the gap. In DNA form, the CDR3 reads TGCGCCAGCAGCCTATCGGACAGCTCTGGGGCCAACGTCCTGACTTTC. Encoded protein: CASSLSDSSGANVLTF.

This clonotype has ten or more counts. V usage is TRBV4-1 and J usage is TRBJ2-5; D remains unclear. This CDR3 comprises 14 residues. With 1 base removed from V and 1 base from J, the gap between germline ends came to 7 bases. Germline assignment: CDR1 MGHRA and CDR2 YSYEKL. CDR3 region: CASSQVGSQETQYF. CDR3 nucleotides: TGCGCCAGCAGCCAAGTGGGCAGCCAAGAGACCCAGTACTTC.

The chain joins TRBV2 to TRBJ2-5, with D maybe TRBD1 (6 bases). Matching the DNA end better, TRBJ2-7 makes the J call doubtful. The CDR3 is made up of 14 amino acids. CDR1 is SNHLY, CDR2 FYNNEI, per germline. CDR3 in DNA: TGTGCCAGTAGACCCCGCGCAGGGGACTACGAGCAGTACTTC. It translates to CASRPRAGDYEQYF.

The chain recombines TRBV10-3 with TRBJ2-5; TRBD1 matches at 8 bases. The V and J ends lost 0 bases and 3 bases, in that order; junction bases with no gene match: 6. The CDR3 is made up of 16 amino acids. Germline-derived CDR1 and CDR2 are ENHRY and SYGVKD. The CDR3 sequence: CAISESVTGAEETQYF. CDR3 coding DNA: TGTGCCATCAGTGAGTCAGTGACAGGGGCGGAAGAGACCCAGTACTTC.

The sample holds one count of this clonotype. This chain uses TRBV4-2 with TRBJ1-2; D is ambiguous. Germline V lookup: CDR1 LGHNA, CDR2 YNFKEQ. This CDR3 has 15 residues. V was trimmed by 4 bases and J by 5 bases, leaving 17 bases between them. This CDR3 is CASSPNLFRGYGYTF. Written as DNA, the CDR3 is TGTGCCAGCAGCCCCAACCTATTTCGCGGGTATGGCTACACCTTC.

Of note for this clonotype: It may be a read error: a sequence one base away is much more abundant. The chain recombines TRBV6-5 with TRBJ2-5; D possibly corresponds to TRBD1 (5 bases). CDR3 length: 15 amino acids. Per germline, CDR1 MNHEY and CDR2 SVGAGI. V lost 6 bases to trimming and J lost 11 bases, with 25 bases between them. The CDR3 reads CASSPDAGPYNEQYF. The CDR3 bases are TGTGCCAGCAGCCCCGATGCAGGGCCCTACAATGAGCAGTACTTC.